This passage covers 29 T cell receptor beta chains from one sample sequenced in a study of CD8+CD57+ T cells in acquired aplastic anemia. CD8+CD57+ cell expansion, shown by flow cytometry, had occurred in the patients selected for sequencing. Profiles of TCR beta VDJ and CDR3 were generated from a genomic DNA template. MiXCR was run by TCRdb on the reads, yielding one entry per CDR3 protein. Of under 500,000 distinct CDR3 sequences listed, approximately 32% are singletons. The sample taken for sequencing was sorted CD4+, CD8+, or CD8+CD57+ T cells (not recorded which) from PBMCs. The receptors here all came from a human donor with aplastic anemia.

V and J are TRBV15 and TRBJ2-7, with D possibly TRBD1 on 6 matching bases. Germline V gene lookup returns CDR1 LNHNV and CDR2 YYDKDF (reference sequence). The CDR3 has 15 amino acids. V was cut by 1 base and J by 2 bases, with 12 bases left in between. CDR3 DNA sequence: TGTGCCACCAGCAGAGGAGGACAGAAAACCTACGAGCAGTACTTC. Encoded protein: CATSRGGQKTYEQYF. The full variable domain, completed using reference TRBV15 and TRBJ2-7, is DAMVIQNPRYQVTQFGKPVTLSCSQTLNHNVMYWYQQKSSQAPKLLFHYYDKDFNNEADTPDNFQSRRPNTSFCFLDIRSPGLGDTAMYLCATSRGGQKTYEQYFGPGTRLTVT.

This clonotype turned up a few times. The chain uses TRBV25-1 and TRBJ2-1, with TRBD2 matching 10 bases. The CDR3 runs to 17 residues. V gave up 6 bases and J gave up 5 bases; unmatched junction bases: 13. The germline V gene has CDR1 MGHDK and CDR2 SYGVNS. The CDR3 sequence: CASSVESSGGSNNEQFF. The CDR3 DNA reads TGTGCCAGCAGCGTAGAGTCTAGCGGGGGTTCCAACAATGAGCAGTTCTTC. The complete variable domain, with remaining parts taken from reference TRBV25-1 and TRBJ2-1, reads EADIYQTPRYLVIGTGKKITLECSQTMGHDKMYWYQQDPGMELHLIHYSYGVNSTEKGDLSSESTVSRIRTEHFPLTLESARPSHTSQYLCASSVESSGGSNNEQFFGPGTRLTVL.

This clonotype was observed a few times. The chain employs TRBV9 and TRBJ2-1; D is unclear. CDR1 SGDLS and CDR2 YYNGEE come from the germline V gene. The CDR3 is 15 amino acids. The V gene lost 4 bases and the J gene lost 0 bases, with 11 bases spanning the gap. CDR3 bases: TGTGCCAGCAGCTGGACGGATAGCTCCTACAATGAGCAGTTCTTC. Protein: CASSWTDSSYNEQFF.

This clonotype was detected ten times or more. DNA of the CDR3: TGTGCCAGCAGTCTCGGACCGGGGACTCAGCCCCAGCATTTT. It translates to CASSLGPGTQPQHF. The chain links TRBV6-1 to TRBJ1-5; D is possibly TRBD1 (5 bases). Trimming pared 5 bases from V and 6 bases from J, leaving 14 bases between. This CDR3 region has 14 residues. Germline CDR1 MNHNS, CDR2 SASEGT.

The chain's CDR3 is CSASGGWADTQYF. The CDR3 DNA sequence: TGCAGTGCTTCCGGAGGGTGGGCAGATACGCAGTATTTT. The V call is TRBV20-1, the J call TRBJ2-3; possible D gene TRBD2, 6 bases. Germline CDR1 and CDR2: DFQATT and SNEGSKA (reference sequence). CDR3 length equals 13 residues. Trimming stripped 5 bases from V and 4 bases from J, with 13 bases between.

This clonotype was seen a few times. A much bigger clone sits one base away, suggesting this may be a read error. The chain employs TRBV9 and TRBJ1-6, with D perhaps TRBD1 (5 bases). Germline values: CDR1 SGDLS, CDR2 YYNGEE. This CDR3 region has 16 residues. The CDR3 loop is CASNVGVGAANSPLHF. CDR3 sequence (DNA): TGTGCCAGCAACGTAGGAGTAGGGGCCGCAAATTCACCCCTCCACTTT.

This clonotype was seen a single time. The CDR3 nucleotides are TGTGCCGGTCAGGTTGACCTCCACTTT. It translates to CAGQVDLHF. This chain uses TRBV7-7 with TRBJ1-6; the D is unclear. The V gene lost 11 bases and the J gene lost 15 bases, with 11 bases spanning the gap. There are 9 residues in the CDR3. Germline CDR1 reads SSHAT; CDR2 reads FNYEAQ (reference sequence).

The chain has TRBV2 and TRBJ1-2, with 8 bases identical to TRBD1. CDR1 is SNHLY, CDR2 FYNNEI, per germline. CDR3 length equals 12 residues. The trim removed 4 bases at V and 12 bases at J, leaving 7 bases unmatched. DNA for the CDR3: TGTGCCAGCAGTGGACAGGGGCCGCGTCACACCTTC. Protein: CASSGQGPRHTF. Combining the CDR3 with reference TRBV2 and TRBJ1-2 gives the whole variable domain EPEVTQTPSHQVTQMGQEVILRCVPISNHLYFYWYRQILGQKVEFLVSFYNNEISEKSEIFDDQFSVERPDGSNFTLKIRSTKLEDSAMYFCASSGQGPRHTFGSGTRLTVV.

The chain is built from TRBV2 and TRBJ1-1; the D is unclear. V lost 6 bases and J 4 bases, leaving 18 bases between the germline ends. The CDR3 is 15 residues long. CDR1 is SNHLY and CDR2 is FYNNEI in the germline V gene. The CDR3 DNA follows: TGTGCCAGCAGCTACGAAGCACCTGCAGGCACTGAAGCTTTCTTT. Encoded protein: CASSYEAPAGTEAFF.

The chain recombines TRBV9 with TRBJ2-7; TRBD2 matches at 13 bases. CDR3 length: 18 residues. Germline-derived CDR1 and CDR2 are SGDLS and YYNGEE. V lost 4 bases, J lost 3 bases, and 13 bases stayed unmatched. This CDR3 is CASSTGTGTSGVVYEQYF. The CDR3 DNA reads as TGTGCCAGCAGCACCGGGACCGGGACTAGCGGGGTGGTCTACGAGCAGTACTTC.

This clonotype has at least ten counts. This chain uses TRBV20-1 with TRBJ2-7; D is unresolved. This CDR3 has 13 amino acids. The germline gives CDR1 DFQATT, CDR2 SNEGSKA (reference sequence). Trimming left V 5 bases short and J 6 bases short, with 17 bases between. The CDR3 nucleotides are TGCAGTGCTGTCGGCGATGTCCCGGGCGAGCAGTACTTC. Translating it yields CSAVGDVPGEQYF.

This clonotype was seen repeatedly, ten times or more. This sequence joins TRBV19 and TRBJ1-5, with 10 bases aligning to TRBD1. After removal of 3 bases from V and 7 bases from J, the junction contained 3 bases not matched to a gene. CDR3 length equals 14 residues. The V gene's germline CDR1 is LNHDA and CDR2 SQIVND (reference sequence). For the CDR3, the DNA is TGTGCCAGTAGTATTGACAGGGGGCAACAGCCCCAGCATTTT. This translates into CASSIDRGQQPQHF.

Turning to this clonotype: The germline gene is not matched at one end of the junction; a read error may be the cause. This chain links TRBV14 with TRBJ2-2; maybe TRBD2 (5 bases). The CDR3 runs to 13 residues. The germline gives CDR1 SGHDN, CDR2 FVKESK. The CDR3 here is CASSQVNTGELLF. The CDR3 nucleotides read TGTGCCAGCAGCCAAGTCAACACCGGGGAGCTGCTTTTT. The full variable domain, completed using reference TRBV14 and TRBJ2-2, is EAGVTQFPSHSVIEKGQTVTLRCDPISGHDNLYWYRRVMGKEIKFLLHFVKESKQDESGMPNNRFLAERTGGTYSTLKVQPAELEDSGVYFCASSQVNTGELLFGEGSRLTVL.

V is TRBV9 and J is TRBJ2-7; D call uncertain. The CDR3 is 12 residues long. Trimming cost V 8 bases and J 1 base, with 10 bases left between them. CDR1 and CDR2 from the germline V gene are SGDLS and YYNGEE. Here the CDR3 reads CARRMGSYEQYF. In DNA form, the CDR3 reads TGTGCCAGAAGAATGGGTTCCTACGAGCAGTACTTC.

This clonotype was counted at least ten times. The genes are TRBV5-1 and TRBJ1-6; 8 bases agree with TRBD1. J gave up 5 bases and V 4 bases, and 2 bases lay outside the gene matches. CDR3 size: 14 residues. Germline loops: CDR1 SGHRS, CDR2 YFSETQ. Here the CDR3 reads CASSPDRDNSPLHF. The CDR3 DNA follows: TGCGCCAGCAGCCCGGACAGGGATAATTCACCCCTCCACTTT.

This clonotype has more than one count but fewer than ten. The V and J genes are TRBV6-2 or TRBV6-3 and TRBJ2-7; D may correspond to TRBD1 or TRBD2 (6 bases each). This CDR3 is 18 amino acids long. V was clipped by 0 bases and J by 4 bases, with 22 bases between them. Germline V CDR1 and CDR2: MNHEY, SVGEGT. CDR3 amino acids: CASSYSYLAGHPDYEQYF. Written as DNA, the CDR3 is TGTGCCAGCAGTTACTCGTATTTGGCGGGACATCCCGATTACGAGCAGTACTTC.

This rearrangement joins TRBV2 to TRBJ2-4, with D perhaps TRBD1 (5 bases). The CDR3 spans 14 residues. The germline CDR1 and CDR2 sequences are SNHLY and FYNNEI. V shed 3 bases and J shed 1 base, with 7 bases lying between them. This chain's CDR3 is CASSDRVAKNIQYF. CDR3 DNA sequence: TGTGCCAGCAGTGACAGGGTTGCCAAAAACATTCAGTACTTC.

In its sample, this clonotype was seen a few times. CDR3 bases: TGTGCCAGTAGTACTCACGGTTTTGCTAGCGAGGGCTACGAGCAGTACTTC. It specifies CASSTHGFASEGYEQYF. The rearrangement joins TRBV19 to TRBJ2-7; perhaps TRBD2 as D (6 bases). This CDR3 has 17 amino acids. Germline V CDR1 and CDR2: LNHDA, SQIVND (reference sequence). Deletions cut 4 bases from V and 3 bases from J, with 22 bases between.

This clonotype was seen at least ten times. The chain has TRBV7-2 and TRBJ1-5; no reliable D call. Trimming shortened V by 1 base and J by 1 base, and 5 bases separated the two germline ends. This CDR3 spans 14 amino acids. The germline CDR1 and CDR2 sequences are SGHTA and FQGNSA. The CDR3 bases are TGTGCCAGCAGCTTAGGGCCGAGCAATCAGCCCCAGCATTTT. Encoded protein: CASSLGPSNQPQHF.

V is TRBV2 and J is TRBJ1-1; 12 nucleotides match TRBD1. Germline assignment: CDR1 SNHLY and CDR2 FYNNEI. CDR3 length: 16 amino acids. Trimming cost V 7 bases and J 5 bases; bases outside gene matches: 11. The CDR3 coding sequence is TGTGCCAGCACTCTGGGACAGGGGGCATTAGATACTGAAGCTTTCTTT. It translates to CASTLGQGALDTEAFF.

This clonotype has a count of ten or more. The CDR3 region is CASSEVSTDTQYF. In DNA, the CDR3 is TGTGCCAGTAGTGAGGTGAGCACAGATACGCAGTATTTT. The V and J genes are TRBV19 and TRBJ2-3; D is unresolved. The CDR3 totals 13 residues. With 5 bases removed from V and 0 bases from J, the gap between germline ends came to 6 bases. Germline CDR1 is LNHDA and CDR2 is SQIVND (reference sequence).

This clonotype was observed a single time. Here the CDR3 reads CASSARTASGSFEQFF. As DNA, the CDR3 is TGCGCCAGCAGCGCCCGGACGGCTAGCGGGAGTTTTGAGCAGTTCTTC. The J gene is TRBJ2-1, the V gene TRBV5-1; 10 bases are shared with TRBD2. From germline, CDR1 is SGHRS and CDR2 YFSETQ. V shed 4 bases, J shed 9 bases, and the junction held 13 bases outside the gene matches. The CDR3 runs to 16 residues.

V gene TRBV7-8 combines with J gene TRBJ2-5; 8 bases fit TRBD2. The J segment lost 2 bases and the V segment lost 4 bases, leaving 15 bases of the junction unmatched. Germline V CDR1 and CDR2: SGHVS, FQNEAQ. The CDR3 has 18 residues. CDR3 in amino acids: CASSSPREGKSLQETQYF. CDR3 sequence (DNA): TGTGCCAGCAGCTCCCCCCGGGAGGGGAAGTCGTTACAAGAGACCCAGTACTTC.

Points on this clonotype: Possible read error: a much larger clone is one base away. The chain recombines TRBV29-1 with TRBJ2-1, with 7 positions matching TRBD2. CDR3 length: 12 amino acids. CDR1 SQVTM and CDR2 ANQGSEA come from the germline V gene. The CDR3 region has the DNA TGCAGCGTTGGGGAGGGGAGGAATGGGCAGTTCTTC. This gives the protein CSVGEGRNGQFF.

This chain joins TRBV4-2 and TRBJ2-7, with D possibly being TRBD1 or TRBD2 (5 bases each). The CDR3 has 15 residues. Looked up from germline, CDR1 is LGHNA and CDR2 is YNFKEQ. Trimming shortened V by 2 bases and J by 2 bases, and 13 bases separated the two germline ends. This CDR3 is CASSQRDGDTYEQYF. In nucleotides, the CDR3 is TGTGCCAGCAGCCAAAGGGACGGTGATACCTACGAGCAGTACTTC.

This clonotype showed up just a few times. The chain recombines TRBV4-3 with TRBJ2-7; possible D gene TRBD1, 5 bases. CDR1 LGHNA and CDR2 YSLEER come from the germline V gene. This CDR3 is 15 amino acids long. V shed 0 bases and J shed 4 bases, with 13 bases lying between them. The CDR3 here is CASSQEFRGQYEQYF. CDR3 sequence (DNA): TGCGCCAGCAGCCAAGAGTTTAGGGGCCAATACGAGCAGTACTTC.

This clonotype was detected only once. V gene TRBV9 combines with J gene TRBJ2-3, with TRBD1 matching over 7 bases. Germline CDR1 reads SGDLS; CDR2 reads YYNGEE. This CDR3 contains 16 residues. J lost 2 bases, V lost 0 bases, and 6 bases had no gene match. As DNA, the CDR3 is TGTGCCAGCAGCGTAGCACAGGGGATTCCCACAGATACGCAGTATTTT. Residues: CASSVAQGIPTDTQYF.

This clonotype was seen a handful of times. J is TRBJ2-7 and V is TRBV5-5; D is uncertain. Trimming stripped 3 bases from V and 6 bases from J, with 13 bases between. This CDR3 has 13 residues. Germline V gives CDR1 SGHKS, CDR2 YYEKEE (reference sequence). CDR3: CASSSPPGTEQYF. CDR3 coding DNA: TGTGCCAGCAGCTCCCCCCCGGGTACCGAGCAGTACTTC.

This clonotype was seen a handful of times. The V and J genes are TRBV12-3 or TRBV12-4 and TRBJ1-6; D is unclear. V was trimmed by 6 bases and J by 0 bases, leaving 9 bases between them. The CDR3 runs 15 residues. The CDR3 spells CASRAKSSYNSPLHF. The DNA for the CDR3 is TGTGCCAGCAGAGCGAAGAGCTCCTATAATTCACCCCTCCACTTT.